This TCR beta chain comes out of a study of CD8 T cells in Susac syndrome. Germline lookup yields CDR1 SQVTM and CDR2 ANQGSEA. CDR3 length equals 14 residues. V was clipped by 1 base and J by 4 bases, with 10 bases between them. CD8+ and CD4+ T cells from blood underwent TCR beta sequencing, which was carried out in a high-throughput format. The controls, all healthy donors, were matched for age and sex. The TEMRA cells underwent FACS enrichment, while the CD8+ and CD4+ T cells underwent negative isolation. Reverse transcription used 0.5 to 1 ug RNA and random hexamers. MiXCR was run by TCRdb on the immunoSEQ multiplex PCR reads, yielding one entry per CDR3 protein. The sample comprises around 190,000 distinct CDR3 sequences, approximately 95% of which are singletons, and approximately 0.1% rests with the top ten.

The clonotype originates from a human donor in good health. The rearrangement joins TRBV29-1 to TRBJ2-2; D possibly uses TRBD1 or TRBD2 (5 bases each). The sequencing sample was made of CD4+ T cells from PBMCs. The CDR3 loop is CSVEGAGSTGELFF. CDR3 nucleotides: TGCAGCGTTGAAGGAGCAGGGAGCACCGGGGAGCTGTTTTTT.